This TCR beta chain was found in a study of blood T cell repertoires in COVID-19. On the study more broadly: The origin of the acute and convalescent COVID-19 samples was the United States, Italy and Spain.

Authors' methods: Amplifying reference gene primers gave estimates of nucleated cell counts. Generated by immunoSEQ multiplex PCR, the TCRdb table keeps only in-frame clones and is missing some. Clonal size and the V and J genes are those of that table, whereas D and trimming came from the DNA. The sample carries hundreds of thousands of clones, 65% to 90% recorded once. Cohort 3 recovery required two negative PCRs, clearance, or symptom resolution. Germline V lookup: CDR1 SGHAT, CDR2 FQNNGV. With 5 bases clipped from V and 2 bases from J, the junction kept 4 bases outside the gene matches. This CDR3 is built from 14 residues. This clone was picked up a small number of times.

The chain uses TRBV11-2 and TRBJ2-7; 9 nucleotides match TRBD2. Sequencing used PBMCs or T cells enriched from blood (not recorded which). This clonotype originated in a man aged 40-55 years who had recovered from COVID-19. CDR3 region: CASSLRTSAYEQYF. The CDR3 coding sequence is TGTGCCAGCAGCCTTAGGACTAGCGCCTACGAGCAGTACTTC.